This T cell receptor (beta chain) was sequenced in a study of tumor and adjacent non-tumor tissue in lung cancer. On the study more broadly: Samples averaged about 3.8 million productive TCRbeta reads each.

Germline CDR1 reads SGHNT; CDR2 reads YYREEE (reference sequence). Trimming took 4 bases from V and 8 from J, leaving 21 bases between them. This CDR3 is 16 amino acids long. The table lists this clonotype with many counts. Three rounds of nested PCR, following a modified ARM-PCR protocol, produced the TCRbeta library. TCRdb independently ran MiXCR on the multiplex PCR reads; one entry per CDR3 protein. The table lists approximately 86,000 distinct CDR3 sequences, around 70% of them singletons. No cell sorting was done before RNA was extracted from the tissue. This TCR came from a middle-aged woman with non-small cell lung cancer. The chain has TRBV5-4 and TRBJ1-4; D is unresolved. The sample taken for sequencing was lung tumor tissue. The CDR3 here is CASSATAAGSKEKLFF. The CDR3 nucleotides read TGTGCCAGCAGCGCCACCGCCGCGGGGTCGAAAGAAAAACTGTTTTTT.